Listed here are 21 T cell receptor beta chains from one sample, sequenced in a study of type 1 regulatory T cells. In TCRdb, the reads were re-called with MiXCR into one record per CDR3 protein. The sample consists of more than 50,000 distinct CDR3 sequences, approximately 60% of them appearing once. The antigens of these receptors remain unknown. Sequencing used cultured non-Tr1 T cells, either the whole culture or a sorted T cell fraction (not recorded which). The receptors were sampled from a human donor in good health.

The rearrangement uses TRBV20-1 and TRBJ2-7, with 7 bases that match TRBD1. The CDR3 spans 12 residues. Unmatched junction bases numbered 7, after V lost 6 bases and J lost 5 bases. Germline values: CDR1 DFQATT, CDR2 SNEGSKA (reference sequence). The CDR3 DNA sequence: TGCAGTGCGAGACAGGGTTCCCACGAGCAGTACTTC. Translating it yields CSARQGSHEQYF.

The chain couples TRBV12-3 or TRBV12-4 to TRBJ2-4; the match to TRBD1 covers 10 bases. CDR3 size: 13 residues. Losses at the gene ends were 6 bases for V and 8 bases for J; bases not matched to a gene: 4. CDR3 sequence (DNA): TGTGCCAGCAGCCGGGACAGGGGTGACATTCAGTACTTC. Its translation: CASSRDRGDIQYF.

This chain links TRBV11-2 with TRBJ2-5, with TRBD2 identical over 9 bases. The germline gives CDR1 SGHAT, CDR2 FQNNGV. This CDR3 spans 14 amino acids. The V segment lost 5 bases and the J segment 4 bases; nucleotides outside the gene matches: 5. The CDR3 loop is CASSVGGGGETQYF. The CDR3 DNA sequence: TGTGCCAGCAGCGTAGGCGGGGGGGGAGAGACCCAGTACTTC.

The chain recombines TRBV20-1 with TRBJ2-4; TRBD2 matches 8 bases. Trimming cost V 2 bases and J 1 base; bases outside gene matches: 4. The CDR3 has 15 amino acids. Germline V gene sequence: CDR1 DFQATT, CDR2 SNEGSKA (reference sequence). Written as DNA, the CDR3 is TGCAGTGCTAGACTAGCGGGCTATGCCAAAAACATTCAGTACTTC. It codes for CSARLAGYAKNIQYF.

This chain links TRBV7-2 with TRBJ2-3; 8 positions match TRBD2. J was trimmed by 0 bases and V by 1 base; bases with no gene match: 6. The germline gives CDR1 SGHTA, CDR2 FQGNSA. The CDR3 loop spans 17 amino acids. CDR3 loop: CASSLGGTSGSTDTQYF. The CDR3 DNA reads TGTGCCAGCAGCTTAGGTGGTACTAGCGGTAGCACAGATACGCAGTATTTT.

V usage is TRBV5-6 and J usage is TRBJ1-1; D is possibly TRBD1 (5 bases). CDR3 size: 17 residues. Germline lookup yields CDR1 SGHDT and CDR2 YYEEEE. With 0 bases removed from V and 0 bases from J, the gap between germline ends came to 15 bases. This CDR3 is CASSLGGLRLLNTEAFF. CDR3 coding DNA: TGTGCCAGCAGCTTGGGGGGCTTGAGGCTCCTGAACACTGAAGCTTTCTTT.

The chain uses TRBV24-1 and TRBJ2-1, with D maybe TRBD2 (5 bases). Trimming took off 4 bases at V and 9 bases at J, with 9 bases between the two ends. The germline V gene has CDR1 KGHDR and CDR2 SFDVKD. The CDR3 runs to 12 residues. The DNA of the CDR3 is TGTGCCACCAGTGAACGGACTCTTGAGCAGTTCTTC. Translated, it gives CATSERTLEQFF.

The chain uses TRBV5-1 and TRBJ2-7; weak D call: TRBD1 (6 bases). Trimming shortened V by 0 bases and J by 5 bases, and 9 bases separated the two germline ends. This CDR3 region has 13 residues. Germline V CDR1 and CDR2: SGHRS, YFSETQ. The CDR3 here is CASSLEQGDEQYF. The CDR3 nucleotides read TGCGCCAGCAGCTTGGAACAGGGCGACGAGCAGTACTTC.

The gene calls are TRBV20-1 and TRBJ2-1, with 9 bases matching TRBD2. The CDR3 has 14 amino acids. CDR1 and CDR2 (germline): DFQATT, SNEGSKA (reference sequence). V dropped 3 bases and J dropped 4; count of bases not matched to a gene: 4. The CDR3 nucleotides read TGCAGTGCTAGTCAGACTAGCGGTTACAATGAGCAGTTCTTC. It codes for CSASQTSGYNEQFF.

This chain joins TRBV28 and TRBJ2-7; 8 bases are a match to TRBD1. This CDR3 has 12 residues. Germline trimming cut 8 bases from V and 6 bases from J; bases unmatched to any gene: 6. CDR1 is MDHEN and CDR2 is SYDVKM in the germline V gene. The DNA for the CDR3 is TGTGCCAGCGGCAGGGGGCAATTCGAGCAGTACTTC. Amino acids: CASGRGQFEQYF.

This clonotype occurred a few times. V gene TRBV11-2 combines with J gene TRBJ2-5; 8 nucleotides match TRBD2. The germline V gene has CDR1 SGHAT and CDR2 FQNNGV. V was clipped by 3 bases and J by 3 bases; unmatched bases: 3. The CDR3 length is 14 residues. The CDR3 region has the DNA TGTGCCAGCAGCTTGTCGCGGGGGGAAGAGACCCAGTACTTC. This encodes CASSLSRGEETQYF.

J is TRBJ2-1 and V is TRBV20-1; 7 bases are shared with TRBD2. CDR3 length: 17 residues. Looked up from germline, CDR1 is DFQATT and CDR2 is SNEGSKA (reference sequence). With 2 bases clipped from V and 1 base from J, the junction kept 11 bases outside the gene matches. The CDR3 loop is CSARPPPGTKSYNEQFF. The CDR3 nucleotides are TGCAGTGCTAGACCCCCCCCGGGGACTAAGTCCTACAATGAGCAGTTCTTC.

This clonotype was seen just once. The V call is TRBV2, the J call TRBJ2-3; D is perhaps TRBD2 (5 bases). V was pared by 7 bases and J by 5 bases, with 10 bases between. The CDR3 is 12 amino acids. CDR1 and CDR2 (germline): SNHLY, FYNNEI. CDR3 region: CASTRDRDTQYF. The CDR3 nucleotides are TGTGCCAGCACGAGGGATCGAGATACGCAGTATTTT. Full variable domain (missing parts from reference TRBV2 and TRBJ2-3): EPEVTQTPSHQVTQMGQEVILRCVPISNHLYFYWYRQILGQKVEFLVSFYNNEISEKSEIFDDQFSVERPDGSNFTLKIRSTKLEDSAMYFCASTRDRDTQYFGPGTRLTVL.

The rearrangement uses TRBV6-2 or TRBV6-3 and TRBJ2-1; TRBD2 aligns across 7 bases. The CDR3 spans 13 residues. Germline V CDR1 and CDR2: MNHEY, SVGEGT. Germline trimming cut 10 bases from V and 6 bases from J; bases unmatched to any gene: 9. The chain's CDR3 is CATGLVFPNEQFF. The CDR3 DNA follows: TGTGCCACCGGACTAGTGTTCCCCAATGAGCAGTTCTTC.

This chain joins TRBV27 and TRBJ2-7; D unclear. Germline V gives CDR1 MNHEY, CDR2 SMNVEV (reference sequence). The CDR3 has 14 residues. With 5 bases removed from V and 3 bases from J, the gap between germline ends came to 14 bases. The CDR3: CASSPRTVNYEQYF. CDR3 DNA sequence: TGTGCCAGCAGTCCTAGGACGGTTAACTACGAGCAGTACTTC.

Written as DNA, the CDR3 is TGTGCCAGCAGCGCGGACCGGGGGGCAACAGATACGCAGTATTTT. Amino acids: CASSADRGATDTQYF. The chain uses TRBV9 and TRBJ2-3; D is possibly TRBD2 (7 bases). The CDR3 loop spans 15 amino acids. From germline, CDR1 is SGDLS and CDR2 YYNGEE. Trimming removed 3 bases from V and 3 bases from J, with 14 bases in between.

V usage is TRBV6-5 and J usage is TRBJ2-4; D is unresolved. Trimming removed 6 bases at V and 0 bases at J, with 12 bases between. The CDR3 is made up of 15 amino acids. Per germline, CDR1 MNHEY and CDR2 SVGAGI. The CDR3 DNA reads TGTGCCAGCAGACCGCCCTCGGGAGCCAAAAACATTCAGTACTTC. It yields the protein CASRPPSGAKNIQYF.

In DNA form, the CDR3 reads TGTGCCAGCAGCCACAGACTAGCGAGCTCCTACGAGCAGTACTTC. This translates into CASSHRLASSYEQYF. The chain employs TRBV7-9 and TRBJ2-7, with 8 nucleotides matching TRBD2. CDR3 length: 15 amino acids. CDR1 SEHNR and CDR2 FQNEAQ come from the germline V gene (reference sequence). J gave up 0 bases and V 5 bases, and 6 bases lay outside the gene matches.

The chain employs TRBV19 and TRBJ1-5, with 8 positions matching TRBD1. The CDR3 runs to 15 residues. Per germline, CDR1 LNHDA and CDR2 SQIVND (reference sequence). Unmatched junction bases numbered 4, after V lost 5 bases and J lost 1 base. The DNA of the CDR3 is TGTGCCAGTAGTGCGCGACAGGGGAGCAATCAGCCCCAGCATTTT. Protein sequence: CASSARQGSNQPQHF. The complete variable domain, with remaining parts taken from reference TRBV19 and TRBJ1-5, reads DGGITQSPKYLFRKEGQNVTLSCEQNLNHDAMYWYRQDPGQGLRLIYYSQIVNDFQKGDIAEGYSVSREKKESFPLTVTSAQKNPTAFYLCASSARQGSNQPQHFGDGTRLSIL.

V usage is TRBV7-6 and J usage is TRBJ2-4; 7 bases line up with TRBD2. This CDR3 comprises 16 residues. The germline V gene has CDR1 SGHVS and CDR2 FNYEAQ. The ends lost 5 bases at V and 3 bases at J; junction bases unmatched: 10. The CDR3 reads CASSPGKRDDKNIQYF. For the CDR3, the DNA is TGTGCCAGCAGCCCCGGGAAGCGGGATGACAAAAACATTCAGTACTTC.

With regard to this clonotype: At one of its ends the junction is not consistent with the germline gene, which may arise from a read error. The rearrangement links TRBV5-4 to TRBJ2-1; D uncertain. Germline V lookup: CDR1 SGHNT, CDR2 YYREEE (reference sequence). CDR3 size: 12 residues. CDR3 sequence (DNA): TGTGCCAGCAGCCCATCACCACAACATAGGATCTTC. Its protein is CASSPSPQHRIF.